This T cell receptor beta chain is drawn from a study of Graves' ophthalmopathy and Graves' hyperthyroidism. Whole-study context: The stable label applied to hyperthyroidism with no ophthalmopathy within 18 months of follow-up.

Trimming took 0 bases from V and 2 from J; bases not matched to a gene: 6. This CDR3 is 16 amino acids long. Germline assignment: CDR1 ENHRY and CDR2 SYGVKD. Patients were excluded if they had other autoimmune diseases or uncontrolled infections, and likewise if pregnancy or lactation applied. Physicians reached a diagnosis by relying on clinical symptoms, serum thyroxine, TRAb, thyroid ultrasound and orbital computed tomography. This clonotype has ten or more counts. The study amplified TCR beta CDR3 regions using RNA transcripts. After a first-round RT-PCR with HTBI primers, a second-round multiplex PCR was run. TCRdb re-called the multiplex PCR reads through MiXCR, storing one row per CDR3 protein. This table holds more than 1,000,000 distinct CDR3 sequences, approximately 35% found once.

The source is an adult man with Graves' hyperthyroidism. The V call is TRBV10-3, the J call TRBJ1-2; TRBD1 matches at 7 bases. Material for sequencing was peripheral blood or thyroid tissue (not recorded which). CDR3 in DNA: TGTGCCATCAGTGAGTCTCAGGGACAGATCAACTATGGCTACACCTTC. Translation: CAISESQGQINYGYTF.